What follows are 28 T cell receptor beta chains derived from one specimen sequenced in a study of beta chain features in type 1 diabetes. cDNA synthesis used the whole RNA isolate, giving expressed TCRB sequences. Using immunoSEQ multiplex PCR, the repertoire was profiled, and TCRdb retains in-frame clones only, with some absent. The sample has over 150,000 clones; around 8% are singletons. The sample taken for sequencing was central memory CD4+ T cells from blood. These receptor sequences come from a man aged 18 to 30 in good health.

This clone was recorded at least ten times. The chain is built from TRBV7-3 and TRBJ2-1; D may be TRBD2 (6 bases). CDR3 length: 15 residues. Germline-derived CDR1 and CDR2 are SGHTA and FQGTGA. The V end lost 4 bases, the J end lost 3 bases, and 13 bases lay between the germline ends. The CDR3 region has the DNA TGTGCCAGCAGCTCCCATCACGGGGGCTACAATGAGCAGTTCTTC. It is translated as CASSSHHGGYNEQFF.

This clone was observed a few times. The rearrangement links TRBV11-3 to TRBJ1-1; D ambiguous. The CDR3 covers 13 residues. V was pared by 3 bases and J by 1 base, with 6 bases between. Germline V gene lookup returns CDR1 SGHNT and CDR2 YENEEA. CDR3 loop: CASSFTENTEAFF. DNA for the CDR3: TGTGCCAGCAGCTTCACAGAGAACACTGAAGCTTTCTTT.

The chain recombines TRBV5-1 with TRBJ1-4; no clear D gene. The CDR3 consists of 14 residues. The V gene's germline CDR1 is SGHRS and CDR2 YFSETQ. Trimming left V 4 bases short and J 6 bases short, with 13 bases between. In DNA form, the CDR3 reads TGCGCCAGCAGCCACGGGAGGGTGGATGAAAAACTGTTTTTT. Residues: CASSHGRVDEKLFF.

This clone was found a few times. The chain combines TRBV5-1 with TRBJ2-5; TRBD2 matches 12 bases. V lost 6 bases, J lost 5 bases, and 5 bases stayed unmatched. The CDR3 has 14 amino acids. CDR1 SGHRS and CDR2 YFSETQ come from the germline V gene. The CDR3 region is CASTLAGGMETQYF. Written as DNA, the CDR3 is TGCGCCAGCACACTAGCGGGAGGAATGGAGACCCAGTACTTC.

This chain connects TRBV30 to TRBJ2-1; D not resolved. CDR1 and CDR2 from the germline V gene are GTSNPN and SVGIG (reference sequence). Trimming stripped 3 bases from V and 6 bases from J, with 9 bases between. This CDR3 is 12 amino acids long. The DNA for the CDR3 is TGTGCCTGGAGATCGGGTCTCAATGAGCAGTTCTTC. This encodes CAWRSGLNEQFF. The variable domain in full, completed from reference TRBV30 and TRBJ2-1, reads SQTIHQWPATLVQPVGSPLSLECTVEGTSNPNLYWYRQAAGRGLQLLFYSVGIGQISSEVPQNLSASRPQDRQFILSSKKLLLSDSGFYLCAWRSGLNEQFFGPGTRLTVL.

This rearrangement joins TRBV6-1 to TRBJ1-1, with TRBD1 matching over 7 bases. CDR1 MNHNS and CDR2 SASEGT come from the germline V gene. V lost 0 bases and J lost 6; bases outside the gene matches: 7. CDR3 length: 15 amino acids. The CDR3 nucleotides read TGTGCCAGCAGTGAAGCTACAGGGGTCTGGTCTGAAGCTTTCTTT. This gives the protein CASSEATGVWSEAFF.

Ten or more counts support this clone. The same CDR3 can be traced to other DNA sequences in this sample. The gene calls are TRBV28 and TRBJ1-2; D is ambiguous. Germline assignment: CDR1 MDHEN and CDR2 SYDVKM. This CDR3 has 12 residues. Trimming took off 6 bases at V and 4 bases at J, with 9 bases between the two ends. For the CDR3, the DNA is TGTGCCAGCAGCCGTAGAGGCTATGGCTACACCTTC. Residues: CASSRRGYGYTF.

The J gene is TRBJ1-1, the V gene TRBV29-1; no clear D gene. The CDR3 is made up of 12 amino acids. The V end was cut by 4 bases, the J end by 6 bases, with 12 bases between. CDR1 and CDR2 from the germline V gene are SQVTM and ANQGSEA. The CDR3 spells CSVAPQDAEAFF. CDR3 nucleotides: TGCAGCGTTGCCCCCCAGGATGCTGAAGCTTTCTTT.

As to this clone: This CDR3 is also generated by other DNA sequences in the sample. The chain uses TRBV28 and TRBJ2-7; perhaps TRBD1 as D (6 bases). CDR3 length: 12 residues. The germline V and J ends were trimmed by 8 bases and 1 base, with 9 bases remaining between them. Germline V CDR1 and CDR2: MDHEN, SYDVKM. CDR3 region: CASSQGSYEQYF. The CDR3 DNA follows: TGTGCCAGCTCACAGGGATCCTACGAGCAGTACTTC.

This chain uses TRBV5-4 with TRBJ1-5; TRBD1 matches 8 bases. The CDR3 loop spans 16 amino acids. CDR1 SGHNT and CDR2 YYREEE come from the germline V gene (reference sequence). After removal of 0 bases from V and 5 bases from J, the junction contained 7 bases not matched to a gene. The CDR3 DNA reads TGTGCCAGCAGCTTGGGTATTCCAGGGGGCGATCAGCCCCAGCATTTT. Translating gives CASSLGIPGGDQPQHF. Filled out from reference TRBV5-4 and TRBJ1-5, the complete variable domain reads ETGVTQSPTHLIKTRGQQVTLRCSSQSGHNTVSWYQQALGQGPQFIFQYYREEENGRGNFPPRFSGLQFPNYSSELNVNALELDDSALYLCASSLGIPGGDQPQHFGDGTRLSIL.

This CDR3 is CARGGTGGAEQPQHF. The CDR3 nucleotides are TGTGCCAGGGGGGGGACAGGGGGCGCGGAACAGCCCCAGCATTTT. This rearrangement joins TRBV2 to TRBJ1-5; the match to TRBD1 covers 12 bases. Germline CDR1 is SNHLY and CDR2 is FYNNEI. The length of the CDR3 is 15 residues. The trim removed 9 bases at V and 7 bases at J, leaving 10 bases unmatched.

The chain is built from TRBV7-2 and TRBJ1-6; the D gene is possibly TRBD1 (5 bases). The V gene's germline CDR1 is SGHTA and CDR2 FQGNSA. Trimming shortened V by 1 base and J by 5 bases, and 12 bases separated the two germline ends. The length of the CDR3 is 16 residues. The CDR3 DNA sequence: TGTGCCAGCAGCTTAGGGGGCGCCTATGATAATTCACCCCTCCACTTT. Translated, it gives CASSLGGAYDNSPLHF.

The V gene is TRBV7-9, the J gene TRBJ1-5; D unresolved. Trimming removed 2 bases at V and 6 bases at J, with 8 bases between. The CDR3 is made up of 13 amino acids. Germline V gives CDR1 SEHNR, CDR2 FQNEAQ (reference sequence). The CDR3 DNA follows: TGTGCCAGCAGCTTAACACGAACTCAGCCCCAGCATTTT. Translating gives CASSLTRTQPQHF.

This clone showed up just a few times. In DNA form, the CDR3 reads TGCGCCAGCAGCTTGGAGTTCGGGCGGGCCGTTTCGGGTGGCTACACCTTC. This sequence encodes CASSLEFGRAVSGGYTF. The V gene is TRBV5-1, the J gene TRBJ1-2; D is unresolved. V was cut by 0 bases and J by 7 bases, with 22 bases left in between. The CDR3 length is 17 residues. From germline, CDR1 is SGHRS and CDR2 YFSETQ. The entire variable domain, with the rest obtained from reference TRBV5-1 and TRBJ1-2, is as follows: KAGVTQTPRYLIKTRGQQVTLSCSPISGHRSVSWYQQTPGQGLQFLFEYFSETQRNKGNFPGRFSGRQFSNSRSEMNVSTLELGDSALYLCASSLEFGRAVSGGYTFGSGTRLTVV.

This clone was recorded many times. The germline gene is not matched at one end of the junction; a read error may be the cause. The chain joins TRBV7-7 to TRBJ2-1, with 10 bases lining up with TRBD1. The CDR3 extends over 13 amino acids. Germline V gene data show CDR1 as SSHAT and CDR2 as FNYEAQ (reference sequence). CDR3 residues: CASSRDRGNEQFF. The CDR3, as DNA: TGTGCTAGCAGCCGGGACAGGGGCAATGAGCAGTTCTTC.

This clone was seen a few times. The chain joins TRBV19 to TRBJ2-7, with a possible D match to TRBD1 (5 bases). CDR3 length: 13 residues. Per the germline V gene, CDR1 is LNHDA and CDR2 is SQIVND (reference sequence). Between the trimmed V and J ends, which lost 5 bases and 1 base, there was a span of 9 bases. As DNA, the CDR3 is TGTGCCAGTAGTTTTCAGGGATCCTACGAGCAGTACTTC. It is translated as CASSFQGSYEQYF.

There are many counts of this clone. V gene TRBV13 combines with J gene TRBJ2-7; D remains unclear. Trimming took 3 bases from V and 6 from J, leaving 12 bases between them. From germline, CDR1 is PRHDT and CDR2 FYEKMQ (reference sequence). CDR3 length equals 13 residues. The CDR3 DNA reads as TGTGCCAGCAGCTTCGACCAGGCCGGCGAGCAGTACTTC. Its protein product is CASSFDQAGEQYF.

In its sample, this clone was seen a few times. As DNA, the CDR3 is TGTGCCAGCAGCTTAGCGCCGCGGGGCAACAATCAGCCCCAGCATTTT. This codes for CASSLAPRGNNQPQHF. The genes are TRBV7-2 and TRBJ1-5; the D gene is possibly TRBD1 (5 bases). Trimming stripped 0 bases from V and 3 bases from J, with 12 bases between. CDR1 and CDR2 (germline): SGHTA, FQGNSA. There are 16 residues in the CDR3.

The sample holds many counts of this clone. The genes are TRBV9 and TRBJ2-1, with 10 bases that match TRBD2. CDR3 length: 16 residues. Germline trimming cut 2 bases from V and 1 base from J; bases unmatched to any gene: 3. Germline CDR1 reads SGDLS; CDR2 reads YYNGEE. The CDR3 sequence is CASSVSGGSSYNEQFF. The DNA of the CDR3 is TGTGCCAGCAGCGTTAGCGGGGGGAGTTCCTACAATGAGCAGTTCTTC. Looking up the rest from reference TRBV9 and TRBJ2-1 gives the full variable domain: DSGVTQTPKHLITATGQRVTLRCSPRSGDLSVYWYQQSLDQGLQFLIQYYNGEERAKGNILERFSAQQFPDLHSELNLSSLELGDSALYFCASSVSGGSSYNEQFFGPGTRLTVL.

This chain connects TRBV4-3 to TRBJ2-7; D is ambiguous. The J call could be wrong; TRBJ2-1 is a better fit for the DNA end. The CDR3 contains 13 residues. Germline V gene lookup returns CDR1 LGHNA and CDR2 YSLEER. The CDR3 here is CASSQDVARMQFF. In DNA form, the CDR3 reads TGCGCCAGCAGCCAAGACGTCGCGCGGATGCAGTTCTTC.

This clone showed up just a few times. The chain links TRBV5-4 to TRBJ2-2, with TRBD2 matching 13 bases. The CDR3 length is 16 residues. CDR1 and CDR2 from the germline V gene are SGHNT and YYREEE (reference sequence). Trimming cost V 5 bases and J 4 bases; bases outside gene matches: 5. The CDR3 DNA reads TGTGCCAGCAGTGGACTAGCGGGAGTTGGCACCGGGGAGCTGTTTTTT. Its protein is CASSGLAGVGTGELFF.

This clone turned up a few times. Mismatch with germline at one junction end may stem from a read error. The chain employs TRBV30 and TRBJ2-7, with a possible D match to TRBD2 (5 bases). The CDR3 totals 13 residues. Germline CDR1 and CDR2: GTSNPN and SVGIG (reference sequence). DNA for the CDR3: TGTGCCTGGACCGGAGGACTCCGAGCCGCGGCGGACTTC. This sequence encodes CAWTGGLRAAADF.

The chain links TRBV21-1 to TRBJ2-5; the DNA was not compared with TRBD1, the D call given in the table. TRBV21-1 is assigned pseudogene status. The CDR3 sequence is 15 residues long. The CDR3 loop is CASSKKGQGQETQYF. CDR3 nucleotides: TGTGCCAGCAGCAAAAAAGGACAGGGACAAGAGACCCAGTACTTC.

A few counts support this clone. The chain employs TRBV28 and TRBJ1-2; the D is unclear. In germline, CDR1 is MDHEN, CDR2 SYDVKM. This CDR3 has 16 amino acids. V lost 7 bases, J lost 4 bases, and 22 bases lay in between. CDR3 region: CASILSGRGRAYGYTF. Written as DNA, the CDR3 is TGTGCCAGCATCCTTTCCGGTCGGGGTCGTGCCTATGGCTACACCTTC.

This clone appeared a few times. The chain recombines TRBV5-4 with TRBJ1-1; D is perhaps TRBD1 (5 bases). Trimming stripped 4 bases from V and 3 bases from J, with 10 bases between. Germline V gene lookup returns CDR1 SGHNT and CDR2 YYREEE (reference sequence). CDR3 length: 13 amino acids. The CDR3 nucleotides read TGTGCCAGCAGCCCGGGGGTGCACACTGAAGCTTTCTTT. Protein sequence: CASSPGVHTEAFF.

This clone was counted only a few times. The chain links TRBV19 to TRBJ2-1; a possible D gene is TRBD2 (6 bases). Germline V CDR1 and CDR2: LNHDA, SQIVND (reference sequence). The CDR3 is 13 amino acids. V was trimmed by 4 bases and J by 7 bases, leaving 11 bases between them. This chain's CDR3 is CASSSGNSNEQFF. CDR3 in DNA: TGTGCCAGTAGTAGCGGGAATAGTAATGAGCAGTTCTTC.

This clone showed up just a few times. Being one base from a much bigger clone, this may be a read error. The V call is TRBV25-1, the J call TRBJ2-7, with 12 bases matching TRBD2. Matching the DNA end better, TRBJ2-1 makes the J call doubtful. Germline CDR1 and CDR2: MGHDK and SYGVNS. This CDR3 contains 14 residues. The CDR3 here is CASSETSGSNEQFF. CDR3 in DNA: TGTGCCAGCAGTGAGACTAGCGGGAGCAATGAGCAGTTCTTC.

This clone was seen a few times. V and J are TRBV7-2 and TRBJ2-5; possible D gene TRBD1, 5 bases. Germline loops: CDR1 SGHTA, CDR2 FQGNSA. Between the trimmed V and J ends, which lost 2 bases and 12 bases, there was a span of 16 bases. The CDR3 contains 13 residues. The CDR3 nucleotides are TGTGCCAGCAGCTTATATCTTGGCAGGGAAGAGTACTTC. It encodes CASSLYLGREEYF.